The rows below give T cell receptor beta chains drawn from one sample of a study of identical twins. TCRdb recomputed calls from the 5' RACE reads with MiXCR, one row per CDR3 protein. Counted here are hundreds of thousands of distinct CDR3 sequences, approximately 24% occurring once; the ten biggest clones make up roughly 2.8%. These data were likewise used in another study, on T cells expressing NK-cell markers.

The sample taken for sequencing was CD4+ T cells sorted from blood. The receptors come from a woman aged 18-30 years in good health. Both conserved end residues are trimmed from each CDR3. A D gene is named only where the DNA matches it firmly. Only some rows state a clone size, as once, few, many or a class for expanded clones.

j_call: TRBJ2-7; v_call: TRBV20-1; d_call: TRBD2; clone_size: .; cdr3_aa: SASTSGRTEEQY
j_call: TRBJ2-1; v_call: TRBV14; d_call: .; clone_size: many; cdr3_aa: ASSARSVSLGYNEQF
j_call: TRBJ2-7; v_call: TRBV12-3/TRBV12-4; d_call: .; clone_size: .; cdr3_aa: ASSLSSGGQY
j_call: TRBJ2-5; v_call: TRBV4-2; d_call: TRBD2; clone_size: .; cdr3_aa: ASGTTSGGKKETQY
j_call: TRBJ2-1; v_call: TRBV21-1; d_call: .; clone_size: .; cdr3_aa: ASRKIMASEDNEQF
j_call: TRBJ2-3; v_call: TRBV5-1; d_call: .; clone_size: few; cdr3_aa: ASSRRDSLMVHTDTQY
j_call: TRBJ2-7; v_call: TRBV4-1; d_call: TRBD2; clone_size: .; cdr3_aa: ASSQVHVVSGRVDSYEQY
j_call: TRBJ2-3; v_call: TRBV7-6; d_call: TRBD2; clone_size: .; cdr3_aa: ASSLSRVGGTVTDTQY
j_call: TRBJ2-3; v_call: TRBV20-1; d_call: TRBD2; clone_size: .; cdr3_aa: SARVSRREGPRDTQY
j_call: TRBJ1-2; v_call: TRBV20-1; d_call: .; clone_size: .; cdr3_aa: STNRALGNYGYT
j_call: TRBJ2-5; v_call: TRBV20-1; d_call: .; clone_size: .; cdr3_aa: SARGRGQETQY
j_call: TRBJ2-3; v_call: TRBV9; d_call: TRBD2; clone_size: few; cdr3_aa: ASSVTWTSGNTDTQY
j_call: TRBJ1-2; v_call: TRBV9; d_call: .; clone_size: few; cdr3_aa: ASGGDRNYGYT
j_call: TRBJ1-5; v_call: TRBV12-3/TRBV12-4; d_call: .; clone_size: few; cdr3_aa: ASSPADRIQTQH
j_call: TRBJ2-7; v_call: TRBV29-1; d_call: .; clone_size: many; cdr3_aa: SVALTSKGEQY
j_call: TRBJ1-2; v_call: TRBV10-1; d_call: .; clone_size: .; cdr3_aa: ASSESFYGLYT
j_call: TRBJ2-2; v_call: TRBV5-6; d_call: .; clone_size: .; cdr3_aa: ASSSLGNGELF
j_call: TRBJ2-1; v_call: TRBV20-1; d_call: .; clone_size: .; cdr3_aa: SAGREYNEQF
j_call: TRBJ2-3; v_call: TRBV4-1; d_call: .; clone_size: .; cdr3_aa: ASSPRLGSPAGTQY
j_call: TRBJ2-7; v_call: TRBV12-3/TRBV12-4; d_call: .; clone_size: few; cdr3_aa: ASSRGWTYEQY
j_call: TRBJ2-1; v_call: TRBV12-3/TRBV12-4; d_call: .; clone_size: .; cdr3_aa: ASQLATKYNEQF
j_call: TRBJ1-3; v_call: TRBV15; d_call: .; clone_size: .; cdr3_aa: ATSQLSSGNTIY
j_call: TRBJ2-3; v_call: TRBV12-3/TRBV12-4; d_call: TRBD2; clone_size: .; cdr3_aa: ATRAGWSTDTQY
j_call: TRBJ2-7; v_call: TRBV5-8; d_call: .; clone_size: few; cdr3_aa: ASSLVRLRTYEQY
j_call: TRBJ2-7; v_call: TRBV20-1; d_call: TRBD1; clone_size: .; cdr3_aa: SPKDRVGGEQY
j_call: TRBJ2-2; v_call: TRBV12-5; d_call: TRBD1; clone_size: .; cdr3_aa: ASGQGSNTGELF
j_call: TRBJ1-4; v_call: TRBV6-5; d_call: .; clone_size: many; cdr3_aa: ASSSTSGPWEEKLF
j_call: TRBJ2-3; v_call: TRBV19; d_call: .; clone_size: .; cdr3_aa: ASSLGGPLGTDTQY